The 13 T cell receptor beta chains in this list originate from one sample, sequenced in a study of cytomegalovirus exposure and HLA in healthy donors. It was with 60 Vbeta and 13 Jbeta primers that the PCR ran. Assay: immunoSEQ multiplex PCR; the TCRdb copy retains only in-frame clones and omits some. The table records more than 100,000 clones, 60% to 85% of them present only once. Sequences were obtained from PBMCs. These receptors came from a female donor in good health and CMV-seropositive.

The rearrangement joins TRBV2 to TRBJ2-7, with D perhaps matching TRBD1 (6 bases). Germline V gives CDR1 SNHLY, CDR2 FYNNEI. Trimming took 5 bases from V and 2 from J, leaving 10 bases between them. The CDR3 consists of 13 residues. CDR3 in amino acids: CASSRQEPYEQYF. The DNA of the CDR3 is TGTGCCAGCAGTAGACAGGAGCCCTACGAGCAGTACTTC.

Here the CDR3 DNA reads TGTGCCGTTTCTACAGGGGGCATGAACTATGGCTACACCTTC. It codes for CAVSTGGMNYGYTF. V gene TRBV15 combines with J gene TRBJ1-2; 9 nucleotides agree with TRBD1. The trim removed 11 bases at V and 2 bases at J, leaving 9 bases unmatched. CDR3 length: 14 amino acids. In germline, CDR1 is LNHNV, CDR2 YYDKDF (reference sequence).

This clone was counted a single time. The germline gene is not matched at one end of the junction; a read error may be the cause. The chain uses TRBV7-9 and TRBJ2-7, with D possibly being TRBD2 (5 bases). CDR3 size: 12 residues. Germline CDR1 SEHNR, CDR2 FQNEAQ (reference sequence). This chain's CDR3 is CSSGRSSYEQYF. DNA of the CDR3: TGTTCCAGCGGCAGAAGCTCCTACGAGCAGTACTTC.

V gene TRBV27 combines with J gene TRBJ2-7; D is ambiguous. The CDR3 is made up of 15 amino acids. Trimming removed 0 bases from V and 2 bases from J, with 11 bases in between. Germline V CDR1 and CDR2: MNHEY, SMNVEV (reference sequence). For the CDR3, the DNA is TGTGCCAGCAGTTTATCGACGGAGTTCCCCTACGAGCAGTACTTC. This translates into CASSLSTEFPYEQYF.

This clone was seen only a few times. V gene TRBV18 combines with J gene TRBJ1-5; 7 bases map to TRBD1. Trimming cost V 5 bases and J 4 bases; bases outside gene matches: 8. The germline gives CDR1 KGHSH, CDR2 LQKENI. CDR3 length: 15 residues. CDR3 amino acids: CASSSRQGPNQPQHF. CDR3 DNA: TGTGCCAGCTCATCGAGACAGGGTCCTAATCAGCCCCAGCATTTT.

CDR3 sequence: CASSELGLASTQYF. The CDR3 region has the DNA TGTGCCAGCAGTGAACTCGGACTAGCAAGTACGCAGTATTTT. The gene calls are TRBV25-1 and TRBJ2-3, with TRBD2 identical over 8 bases. Germline-derived CDR1 and CDR2 are MGHDK and SYGVNS. Germline trimming cut 2 bases from V and 8 bases from J; bases unmatched to any gene: 6. CDR3 length: 14 amino acids.

The rearrangement uses TRBV5-5 and TRBJ1-2, with D hard to call. Germline CDR1 and CDR2: SGHKS and YYEKEE (reference sequence). This CDR3 contains 15 residues. The V end lost 1 base, the J end lost 0 bases, and 10 bases lay between the germline ends. CDR3 amino acids: CASSLYEGANYGYTF. The DNA of the CDR3 is TGTGCCAGCAGCTTGTATGAAGGAGCTAACTATGGCTACACCTTC.

The chain uses TRBV6-5 and TRBJ2-7; TRBD2 matches at 7 bases. The V and J ends lost 5 bases and 4 bases, in that order; junction bases with no gene match: 11. CDR1 MNHEY and CDR2 SVGAGI come from the germline V gene. CDR3 length: 15 residues. CDR3 in DNA: TGTGCCAGCAGTCAAGGACTAGAGGTGGGATACGAGCAGTACTTC. This codes for CASSQGLEVGYEQYF.

This clone was observed a handful of times. The chain links TRBV2 to TRBJ1-1; a weak D match, TRBD1 (6 bases). Germline V gene lookup returns CDR1 SNHLY and CDR2 FYNNEI. V was pared by 8 bases and J by 0 bases, with 13 bases between. The CDR3 extends over 14 amino acids. The CDR3 region has the DNA TGTGCCAGCGGTATAGGGACAATGAACACTGAAGCTTTCTTT. This sequence encodes CASGIGTMNTEAFF.

There are a few counts of this clone. The chain uses TRBV13 and TRBJ2-5; D might be TRBD2 (5 bases). This CDR3 is 15 amino acids long. Germline CDR1 reads PRHDT; CDR2 reads FYEKMQ (reference sequence). The germline V and J ends were trimmed by 2 bases and 6 bases, with 16 bases remaining between them. The CDR3 here is CASSLRASQSQTQYF. CDR3 coding DNA: TGTGCCAGCAGCTTACGGGCTAGCCAAAGTCAGACCCAGTACTTC.

This clone was detected once. The chain carries TRBV10-3 and TRBJ1-2; D not resolved. V was trimmed by 7 bases and J by 8 bases, leaving 17 bases between them. This CDR3 comprises 13 residues. From germline, CDR1 is ENHRY and CDR2 SYGVKD. This CDR3 reads CAITRGPSIGYTF. For the CDR3, the DNA is TGTGCCATCACTCGAGGGCCATCTATCGGCTACACCTTC.

The CDR3 here is CASSESYSGSSYEQYF. In DNA, the CDR3 is TGCGCCAGCAGTGAGTCGTACAGCGGGTCTTCCTACGAGCAGTACTTC. The chain carries TRBV10-2 and TRBJ2-7; possible D gene TRBD2, 6 bases. Germline CDR1 reads WSHSY; CDR2 reads SAAADI. CDR3 size: 16 residues. Deletions cut 0 bases from V and 1 base from J, with 13 bases between.

This rearrangement joins TRBV5-6 to TRBJ2-7, with TRBD1 as a possible D gene (7 bases). There are 15 residues in the CDR3. Germline loops: CDR1 SGHDT, CDR2 YYEEEE. Trimming took off 1 base at V and 2 bases at J, with 13 bases between the two ends. CDR3 DNA: TGTGCCAGCAGCTTGTCCAGGGGGGTAACCTACGAGCAGTACTTC. This sequence encodes CASSLSRGVTYEQYF. Combining the CDR3 with reference TRBV5-6 and TRBJ2-7 gives the whole variable domain DAGVTQSPTHLIKTRGQQVTLRCSPKSGHDTVSWYQQALGQGPQFIFQYYEEEERQRGNFPDRFSGHQFPNYSSELNVNALLLGDSALYLCASSLSRGVTYEQYFGPGTRLTVT.